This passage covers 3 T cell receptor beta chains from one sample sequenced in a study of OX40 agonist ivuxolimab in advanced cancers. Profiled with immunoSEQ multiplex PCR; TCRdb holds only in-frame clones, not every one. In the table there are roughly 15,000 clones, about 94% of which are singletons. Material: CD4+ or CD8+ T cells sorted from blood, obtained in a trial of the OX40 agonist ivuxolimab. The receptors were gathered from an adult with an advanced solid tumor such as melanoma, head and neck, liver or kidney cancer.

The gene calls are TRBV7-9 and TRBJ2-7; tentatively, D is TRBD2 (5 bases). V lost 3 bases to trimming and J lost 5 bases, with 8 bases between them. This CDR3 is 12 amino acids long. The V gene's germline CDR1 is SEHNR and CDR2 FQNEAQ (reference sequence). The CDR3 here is CASSFPGNEQYF. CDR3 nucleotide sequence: TGTGCCAGCAGCTTCCCCGGGAACGAGCAGTACTTC.

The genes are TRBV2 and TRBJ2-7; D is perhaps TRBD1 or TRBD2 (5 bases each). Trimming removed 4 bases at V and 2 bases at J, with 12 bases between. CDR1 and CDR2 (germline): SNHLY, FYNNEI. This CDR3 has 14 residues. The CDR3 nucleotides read TGTGCCAGCAGTGTTGGACACGGGACCTACGAGCAGTACTTC. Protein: CASSVGHGTYEQYF.

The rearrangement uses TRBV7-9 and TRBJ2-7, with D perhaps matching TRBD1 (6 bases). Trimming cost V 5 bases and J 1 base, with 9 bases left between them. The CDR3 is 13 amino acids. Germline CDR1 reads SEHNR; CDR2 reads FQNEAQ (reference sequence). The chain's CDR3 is CASSPGTSYEQYF. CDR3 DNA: TGTGCCAGCAGCCCCGGGACATCCTACGAGCAGTACTTC. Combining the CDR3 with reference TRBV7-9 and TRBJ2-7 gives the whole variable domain DTGVSQNPRHKITKRGQNVTFRCDPISEHNRLYWYRQTLGQGPEFLTYFQNEAQLEKSRLLSDRFSAERPKGSFSTLEIQRTEQGDSAMYLCASSPGTSYEQYFGPGTRLTVT.